This TCR beta chain originates from a study of Graves' ophthalmopathy and Graves' hyperthyroidism (dated by TCRdb to between 2018 and 2020). Turning to the overall study: Peripheral blood was collected at initial diagnosis, prior to any treatment. TCR beta repertoire signatures were used to distinguish Graves' ophthalmopathy from Graves' hyperthyroidism and to predict progression to ophthalmopathy. In total, around 140 blood samples were TCR-sequenced: under 45 ophthalmopathy, roughly 77 hyperthyroidism and some 17 hyperthyroidism-to-ophthalmopathy patients. To explore V-J signatures distinguishing ophthalmopathy from hyperthyroidism, a discovery set of roughly 98 patients (roughly 45 ophthalmopathy, over 55 stable hyperthyroidism) was enrolled. For independent validation, a separate cohort was made up of around 18 hyperthyroidism patients plus 17 patients who later progressed from hyperthyroidism to ophthalmopathy. T-cell repertoires of thyroid tissue and blood were compared in 5 or 6 hyperthyroidism patients. After sampling, hyperthyroidism patients received methimazole starting at 30 mg daily, and ophthalmopathy patients received high-dose intravenous methylprednisolone. The 100 or so discovery patients were divided at random into training and test sets in a 7:3 ratio.

At least ten counts were recorded for this clonotype. What this receptor recognizes is not known. Per-base quality was not reported, and no clone a single base away is much larger than it. The research as a whole found: In cross-validation, the 13-signature model distinguished ophthalmopathy from stable hyperthyroidism with approximately 90% sensitivity and 81.08% specificity, while in the test set the corresponding values were roughly 80% and 75%. Most of the expanded thyroid clonotypes with a frequency above 0.001 were also detected in blood, and it was suggested that the thyroid immune response may be reflected by blood repertoires. In validation, the model predicted ophthalmopathy progression with roughly 68% sensitivity and 72% to 80% specificity; some 13 predicted patients were CT-confirmed with GO in a median of about 7.1 months. No statistical method was used to predetermine the sample size, and group allocation was not hidden from the investigators.

Hyperthyroidism was considered stable if no progression to ophthalmopathy occurred within 18 months of follow-up. Patients with hyperthyroidism were aged 18 to 65 years, had been newly diagnosed, and had a disease duration of less than 2 months. Anyone with other autoimmune diseases, uncontrolled infections, pregnancy or lactation was excluded from the study. Diagnosis was based on clinical symptoms, serum thyroxine, TRAb, thyroid ultrasound and orbital computed tomography. Using Ficoll-Paque density gradient centrifugation, PBMCs were isolated from over 8.5 ml of fresh peripheral blood. Trizol reagent was used to extract the total RNA, and its quality was then checked on an Agilent 2100 Bioanalyzer. For repertoire sequencing, TCR beta CDR3 regions were amplified from RNA transcripts. A first-round RT-PCR used HTBI primers with the Qiagen OneStep RT-PCR kit, followed by a second-round multiplex PCR, size selection and purification. Libraries were sequenced paired-end with 100 bp reads on an Illumina HiSeq2000. On the study's bioinformatics: SOAPnuke was used to process the reads, removing any read that contained adapters or uncalled bases, had a mean Phred below 15, or lacked an exact match to the constant primer or identifier. COPE v1.2.5 was used to merge high-quality paired reads. Each unique nucleotide sequence was treated as a clonotype, and MiTCR v1.1 was used to align the clonotypes to the IMGT TRB V, D and J references. Only V-J combinations with frequency above 0.0001 were analysed, covering about 99% of repertoires. A TCR clonal expansion and chaos score per V-J combination was defined as the ratio of F50 clonal expansion to chaos observed in the TCRdist matrix. Welch's t-statistics and random forest were used to reduce the features to some 13 V-J combinations, which were then used as input to a naive Bayes classifier. The Morisita-Horn index was used to measure how similar the thyroid and blood repertoires were. TCRdb's own reprocessing of the public reads used fastp at Q25 and MiXCR and kept productive beta chains. Each CDR3 protein gets just one entry, which takes the most common genes and DNA from the rows behind it. V and J calls and clone size were set by TCRdb, not the authors. Recorded for this sample are over 500,000 distinct CDR3 sequences; around a fifth of them occurred a single time. The biggest ten clones account for 7.1% of the sample.

The junction carries 11 bases between V and J, which are trimmed by 2 bases and 6 bases respectively. The CDR3 sequence holds 13 residues, the cysteine and phenylalanine included. Solely the CDR3 DNA is kept, with 39 bases framed from the first base. This clonotype was sampled from a woman under 30 with stable Graves' hyperthyroidism. Some clones in this sample may be carry-over from other donors' samples. Donor details come from another sample of the same person, matched by shared clones. The sample taken for sequencing was peripheral blood. Here the chain combines TRBV12-3 or TRBV12-4 and TRBJ2-7, with an unclear D gene assignment. The sequenced DNA is TGTGCCAGCAGTTTATCCCTTTTCCGCGAGCAGTACTTC. Protein translation: CASSLSLFREQYF.